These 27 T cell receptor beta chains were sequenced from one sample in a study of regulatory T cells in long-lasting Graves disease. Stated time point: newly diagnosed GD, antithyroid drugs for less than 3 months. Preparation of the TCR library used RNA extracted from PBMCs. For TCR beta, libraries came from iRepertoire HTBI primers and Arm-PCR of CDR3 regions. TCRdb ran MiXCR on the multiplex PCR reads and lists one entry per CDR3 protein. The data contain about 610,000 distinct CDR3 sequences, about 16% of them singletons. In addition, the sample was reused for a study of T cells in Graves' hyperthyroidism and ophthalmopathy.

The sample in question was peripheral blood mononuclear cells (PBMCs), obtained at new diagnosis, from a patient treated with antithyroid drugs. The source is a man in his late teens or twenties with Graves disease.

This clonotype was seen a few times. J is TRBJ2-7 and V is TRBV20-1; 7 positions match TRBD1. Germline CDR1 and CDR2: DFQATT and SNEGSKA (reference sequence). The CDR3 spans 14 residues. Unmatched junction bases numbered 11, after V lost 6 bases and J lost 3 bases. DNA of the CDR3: TGCAGTGCAAACAACAGGGGCCCACACTACGAGCAGTACTTC. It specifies CSANNRGPHYEQYF.

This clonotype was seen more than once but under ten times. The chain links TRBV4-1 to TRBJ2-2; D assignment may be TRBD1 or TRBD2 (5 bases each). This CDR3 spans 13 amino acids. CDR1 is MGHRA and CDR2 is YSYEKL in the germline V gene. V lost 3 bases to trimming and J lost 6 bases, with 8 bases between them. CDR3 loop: CASSQGVAGELFF. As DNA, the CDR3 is TGCGCCAGCAGCCAGGGGGTCGCCGGGGAGCTGTTTTTT.

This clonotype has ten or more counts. The CDR3 bases are TGCAGTGCTAGAGATATCGAGAGCCAGATCCTCGGAGGGGATACGCAGTATTTT. Translating gives CSARDIESQILGGDTQYF. This chain joins TRBV20-1 and TRBJ2-3; the D gene is possibly TRBD2 (6 bases). Germline V gene data show CDR1 as DFQATT and CDR2 as SNEGSKA (reference sequence). V was clipped by 0 bases and J by 6 bases, with 25 bases between them. This CDR3 comprises 18 residues.

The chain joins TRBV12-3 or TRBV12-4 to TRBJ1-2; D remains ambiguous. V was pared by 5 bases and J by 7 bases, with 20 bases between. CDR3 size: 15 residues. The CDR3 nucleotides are TGTGCCAGCAGTGTGCTCGGGATCCGCGGTGGTGGCTACACCTTC. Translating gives CASSVLGIRGGGYTF.

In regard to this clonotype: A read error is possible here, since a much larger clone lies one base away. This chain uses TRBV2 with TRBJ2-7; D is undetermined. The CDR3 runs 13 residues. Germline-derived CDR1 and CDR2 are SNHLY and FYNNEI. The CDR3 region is CASNELQAYEQYF. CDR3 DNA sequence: TGTGCCAGCAATGAATTGCAAGCCTACGAGCAGTACTTC.

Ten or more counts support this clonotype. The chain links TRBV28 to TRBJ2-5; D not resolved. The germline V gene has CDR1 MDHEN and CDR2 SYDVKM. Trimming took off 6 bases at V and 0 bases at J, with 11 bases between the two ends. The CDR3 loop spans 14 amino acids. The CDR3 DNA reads TGTGCCAGCAGCAGACAACGACACCAAGAGACCCAGTACTTC. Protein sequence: CASSRQRHQETQYF. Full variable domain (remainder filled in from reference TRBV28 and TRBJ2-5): DVKVTQSSRYLVKRTGEKVFLECVQDMDHENMFWYRQDPGLGLRLIYFSYDVKMKEKGDIPEGYSVSREKKERFSLILESASTNQTSMYLCASSRQRHQETQYFGPGTRLLVL.

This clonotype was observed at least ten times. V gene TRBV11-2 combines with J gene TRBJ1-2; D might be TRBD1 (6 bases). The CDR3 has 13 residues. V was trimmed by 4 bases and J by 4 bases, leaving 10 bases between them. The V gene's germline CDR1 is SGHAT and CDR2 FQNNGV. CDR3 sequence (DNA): TGTGCCAGCAGCTCGACAGGCCCCTATGGCTACACCTTC. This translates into CASSSTGPYGYTF.

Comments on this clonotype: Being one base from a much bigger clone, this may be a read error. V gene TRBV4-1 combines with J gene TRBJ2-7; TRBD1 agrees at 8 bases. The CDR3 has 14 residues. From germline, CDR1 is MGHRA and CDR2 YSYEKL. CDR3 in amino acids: CAGSQEDRAYEQYF. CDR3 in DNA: TGCGCCGGCAGCCAAGAGGACAGGGCCTACGAGCAGTACTTC.

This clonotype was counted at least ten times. The CDR3 bases are TGTGCCAGCAGCCGGACAGGGGGAGAAGGTCAGCCCCAGCATTTT. Protein sequence: CASSRTGGEGQPQHF. The chain joins TRBV6-1 to TRBJ1-5; 10 bases line up with TRBD1. This CDR3 has 15 amino acids. After removal of 6 bases from V and 6 bases from J, the junction contained 8 bases not matched to a gene. Per the germline V gene, CDR1 is MNHNS and CDR2 is SASEGT.

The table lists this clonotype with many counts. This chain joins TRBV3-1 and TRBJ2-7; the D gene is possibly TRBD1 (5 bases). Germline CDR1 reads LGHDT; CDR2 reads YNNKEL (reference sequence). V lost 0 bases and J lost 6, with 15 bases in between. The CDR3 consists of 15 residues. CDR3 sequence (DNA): TGTGCCAGCAGCCAAGAGCCAGGGCCGACTTTCGAGCAGTACTTC. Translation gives CASSQEPGPTFEQYF.

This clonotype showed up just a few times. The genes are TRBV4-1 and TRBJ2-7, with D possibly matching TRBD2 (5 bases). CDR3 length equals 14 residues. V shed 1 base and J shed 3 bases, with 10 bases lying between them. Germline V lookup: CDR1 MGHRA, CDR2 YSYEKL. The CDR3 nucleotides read TGCGCCAGCAGCCAAGGGAGAGGGAACTACGAGCAGTACTTC. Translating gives CASSQGRGNYEQYF.

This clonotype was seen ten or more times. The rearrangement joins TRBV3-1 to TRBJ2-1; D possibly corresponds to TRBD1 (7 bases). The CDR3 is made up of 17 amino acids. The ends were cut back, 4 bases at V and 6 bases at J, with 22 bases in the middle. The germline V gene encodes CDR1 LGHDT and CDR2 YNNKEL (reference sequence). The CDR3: CASSPGVEGALGNEQFF. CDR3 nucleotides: TGTGCCAGCAGCCCGGGGGTAGAGGGGGCTTTAGGCAATGAGCAGTTCTTC.

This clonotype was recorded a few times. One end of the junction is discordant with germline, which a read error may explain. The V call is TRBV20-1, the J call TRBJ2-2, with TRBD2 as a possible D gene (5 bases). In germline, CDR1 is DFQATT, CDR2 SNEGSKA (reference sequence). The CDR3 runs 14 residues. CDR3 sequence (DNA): TGCAGTGCTCCTGACAAACCGAACACCGGGGAGCCGTTTTTT. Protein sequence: CSAPDKPNTGEPFF.

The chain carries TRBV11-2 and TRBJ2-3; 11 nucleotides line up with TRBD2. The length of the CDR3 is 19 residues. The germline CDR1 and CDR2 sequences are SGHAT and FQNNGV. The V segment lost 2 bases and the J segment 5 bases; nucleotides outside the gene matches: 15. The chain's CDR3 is CASSLRAPGLAGARDTQYF. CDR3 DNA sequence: TGTGCCAGCAGCTTAAGAGCGCCCGGACTAGCGGGCGCAAGAGATACGCAGTATTTT.

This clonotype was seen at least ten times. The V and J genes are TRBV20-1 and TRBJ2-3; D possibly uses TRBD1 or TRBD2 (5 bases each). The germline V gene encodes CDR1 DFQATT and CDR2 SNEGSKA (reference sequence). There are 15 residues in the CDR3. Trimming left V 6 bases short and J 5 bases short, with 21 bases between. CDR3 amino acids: CSADPGPLSEDTQYF. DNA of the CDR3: TGCAGTGCGGACCCGGGGCCTCTGTCGGAAGATACGCAGTATTTT.

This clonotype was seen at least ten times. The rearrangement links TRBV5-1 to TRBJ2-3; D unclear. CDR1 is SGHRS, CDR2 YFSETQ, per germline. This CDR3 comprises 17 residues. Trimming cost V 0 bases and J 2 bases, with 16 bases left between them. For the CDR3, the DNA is TGCGCCAGCAGCTTGGTTGGGTCCGGCGAGGTCACAGATACGCAGTATTTT. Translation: CASSLVGSGEVTDTQYF.

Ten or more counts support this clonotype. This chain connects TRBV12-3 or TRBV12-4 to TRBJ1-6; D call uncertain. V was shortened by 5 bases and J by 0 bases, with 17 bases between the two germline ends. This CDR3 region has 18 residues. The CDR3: CASSPRTELSSYNSPLHF. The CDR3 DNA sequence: TGTGCCAGCAGTCCCCGAACGGAGCTAAGCTCCTATAATTCACCCCTCCACTTT.

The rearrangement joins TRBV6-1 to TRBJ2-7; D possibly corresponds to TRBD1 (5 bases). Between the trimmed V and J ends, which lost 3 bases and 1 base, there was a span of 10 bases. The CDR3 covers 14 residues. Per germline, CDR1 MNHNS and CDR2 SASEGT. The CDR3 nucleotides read TGTGCCAGCAGTGACCCGACAGCTTCCTACGAGCAGTACTTC. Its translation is CASSDPTASYEQYF.

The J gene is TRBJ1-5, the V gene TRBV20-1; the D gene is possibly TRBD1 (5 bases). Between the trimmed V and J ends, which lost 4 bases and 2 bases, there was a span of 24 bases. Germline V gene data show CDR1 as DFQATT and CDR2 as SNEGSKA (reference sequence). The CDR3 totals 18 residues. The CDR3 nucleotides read TGCAGTGCTACCACCGGGACCGCGCGCCATGTGGGCAATCAGCCCCAGCATTTT. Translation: CSATTGTARHVGNQPQHF.

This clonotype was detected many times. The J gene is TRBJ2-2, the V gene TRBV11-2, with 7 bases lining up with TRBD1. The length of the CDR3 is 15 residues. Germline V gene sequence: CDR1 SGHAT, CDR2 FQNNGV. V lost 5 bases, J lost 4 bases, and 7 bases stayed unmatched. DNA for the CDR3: TGTGCCAGCAGCATTCGACAGGGCGGCACCGGGGAGCTGTTTTTT. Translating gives CASSIRQGGTGELFF.

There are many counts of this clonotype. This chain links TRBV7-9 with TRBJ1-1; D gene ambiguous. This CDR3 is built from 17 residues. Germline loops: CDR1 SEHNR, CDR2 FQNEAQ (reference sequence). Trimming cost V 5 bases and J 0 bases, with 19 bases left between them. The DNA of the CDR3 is TGTGCCAGCAGCCGAACTAATGTTAGGGAGGTGAACACTGAAGCTTTCTTT. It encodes CASSRTNVREVNTEAFF.

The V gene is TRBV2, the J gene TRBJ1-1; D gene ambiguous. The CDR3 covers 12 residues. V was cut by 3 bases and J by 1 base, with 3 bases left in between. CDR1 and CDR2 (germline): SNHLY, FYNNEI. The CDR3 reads CASSDSNTEAFF. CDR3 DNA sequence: TGTGCCAGCAGTGACTCGAACACTGAAGCTTTCTTT.

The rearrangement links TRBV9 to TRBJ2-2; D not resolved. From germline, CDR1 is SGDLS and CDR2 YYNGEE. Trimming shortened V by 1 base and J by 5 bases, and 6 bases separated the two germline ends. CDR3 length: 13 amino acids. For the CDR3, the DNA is TGTGCCAGCAGCGTAAGGGTTACCGGGGAGCTGTTTTTT. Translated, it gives CASSVRVTGELFF.

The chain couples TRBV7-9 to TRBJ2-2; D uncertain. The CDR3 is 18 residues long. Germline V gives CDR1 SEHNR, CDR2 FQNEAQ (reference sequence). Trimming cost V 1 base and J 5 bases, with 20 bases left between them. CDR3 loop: CASSLGTIRSRLTGELFF. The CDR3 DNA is TGTGCCAGCAGCTTAGGCACGATTCGGTCCCGGTTGACCGGGGAGCTGTTTTTT.

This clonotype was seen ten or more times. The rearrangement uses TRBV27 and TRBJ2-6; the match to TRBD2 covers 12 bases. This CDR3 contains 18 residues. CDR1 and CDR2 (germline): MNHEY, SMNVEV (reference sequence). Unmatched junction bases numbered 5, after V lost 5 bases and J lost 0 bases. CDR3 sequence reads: CASSPRLAGVSGANVLTF. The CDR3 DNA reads TGTGCCAGCAGTCCTCGACTAGCGGGAGTCTCTGGGGCCAACGTCCTGACTTTC.

CDR3 protein: CASSVEAGGTEAFF. In nucleotides, the CDR3 is TGTGCCAGCAGCGTAGAGGCGGGCGGCACTGAAGCTTTCTTT. V usage is TRBV9 and J usage is TRBJ1-1; no clear D. CDR1 SGDLS and CDR2 YYNGEE come from the germline V gene. The CDR3 covers 14 residues. Trimming left V 0 bases short and J 4 bases short, with 10 bases between. Using reference TRBV9 and TRBJ1-1 for the parts outside the CDR3, the full variable domain is DSGVTQTPKHLITATGQRVTLRCSPRSGDLSVYWYQQSLDQGLQFLIQYYNGEERAKGNILERFSAQQFPDLHSELNLSSLELGDSALYFCASSVEAGGTEAFFGQGTRLTVV.

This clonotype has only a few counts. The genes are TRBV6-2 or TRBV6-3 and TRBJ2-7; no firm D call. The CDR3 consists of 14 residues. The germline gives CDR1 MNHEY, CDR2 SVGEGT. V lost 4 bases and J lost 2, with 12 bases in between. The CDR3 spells CASSSTDTAYEQYF. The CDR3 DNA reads TGTGCCAGCAGTTCGACTGATACCGCCTACGAGCAGTACTTC.